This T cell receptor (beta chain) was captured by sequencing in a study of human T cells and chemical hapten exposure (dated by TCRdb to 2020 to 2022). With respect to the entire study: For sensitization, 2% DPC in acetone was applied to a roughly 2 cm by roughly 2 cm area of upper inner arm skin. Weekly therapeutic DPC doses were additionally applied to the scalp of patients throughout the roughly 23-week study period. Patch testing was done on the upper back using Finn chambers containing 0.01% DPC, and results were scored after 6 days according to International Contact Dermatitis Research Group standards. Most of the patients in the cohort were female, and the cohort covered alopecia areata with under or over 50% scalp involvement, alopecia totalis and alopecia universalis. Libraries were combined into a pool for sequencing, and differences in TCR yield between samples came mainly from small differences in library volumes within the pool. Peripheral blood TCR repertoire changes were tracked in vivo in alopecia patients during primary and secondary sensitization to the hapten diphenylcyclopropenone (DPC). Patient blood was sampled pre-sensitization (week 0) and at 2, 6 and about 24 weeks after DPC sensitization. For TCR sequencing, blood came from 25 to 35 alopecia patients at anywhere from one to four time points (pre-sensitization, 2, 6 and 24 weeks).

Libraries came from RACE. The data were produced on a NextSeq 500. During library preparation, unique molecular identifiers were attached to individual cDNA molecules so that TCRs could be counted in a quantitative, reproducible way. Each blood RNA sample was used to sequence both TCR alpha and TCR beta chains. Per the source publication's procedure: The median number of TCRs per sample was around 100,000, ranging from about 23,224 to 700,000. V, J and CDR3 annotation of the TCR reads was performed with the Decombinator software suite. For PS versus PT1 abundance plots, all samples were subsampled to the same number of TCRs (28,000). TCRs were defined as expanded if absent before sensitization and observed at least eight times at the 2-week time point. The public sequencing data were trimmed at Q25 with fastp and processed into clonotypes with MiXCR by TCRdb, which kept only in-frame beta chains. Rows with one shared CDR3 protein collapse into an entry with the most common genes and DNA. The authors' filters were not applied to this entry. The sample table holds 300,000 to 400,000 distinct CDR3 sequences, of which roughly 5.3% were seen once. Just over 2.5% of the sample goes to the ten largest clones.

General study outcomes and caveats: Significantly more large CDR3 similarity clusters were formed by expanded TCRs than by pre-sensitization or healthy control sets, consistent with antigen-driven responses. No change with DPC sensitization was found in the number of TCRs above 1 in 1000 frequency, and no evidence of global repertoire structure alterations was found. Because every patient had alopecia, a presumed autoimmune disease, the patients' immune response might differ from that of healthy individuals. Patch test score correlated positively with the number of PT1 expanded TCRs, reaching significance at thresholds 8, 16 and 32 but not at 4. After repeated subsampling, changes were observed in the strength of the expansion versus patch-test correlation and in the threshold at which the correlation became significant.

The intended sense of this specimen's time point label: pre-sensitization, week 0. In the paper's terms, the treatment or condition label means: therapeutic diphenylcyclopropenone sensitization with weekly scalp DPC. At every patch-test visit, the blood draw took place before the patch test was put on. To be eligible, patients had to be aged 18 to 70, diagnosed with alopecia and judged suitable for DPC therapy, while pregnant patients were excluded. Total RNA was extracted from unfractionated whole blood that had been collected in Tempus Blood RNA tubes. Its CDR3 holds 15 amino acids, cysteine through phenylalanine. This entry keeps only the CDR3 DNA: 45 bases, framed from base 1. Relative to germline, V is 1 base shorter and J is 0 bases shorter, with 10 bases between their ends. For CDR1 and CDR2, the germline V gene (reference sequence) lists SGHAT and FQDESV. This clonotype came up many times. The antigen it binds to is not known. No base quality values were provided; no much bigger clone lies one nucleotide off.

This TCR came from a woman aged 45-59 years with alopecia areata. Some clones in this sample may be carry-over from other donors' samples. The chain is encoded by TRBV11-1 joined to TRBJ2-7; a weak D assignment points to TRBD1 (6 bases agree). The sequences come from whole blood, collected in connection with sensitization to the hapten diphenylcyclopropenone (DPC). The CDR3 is CASSLVSDSSYEQYF. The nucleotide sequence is TGTGCCAGCAGCTTAGTTTCGGACAGCTCCTACGAGCAGTACTTC.